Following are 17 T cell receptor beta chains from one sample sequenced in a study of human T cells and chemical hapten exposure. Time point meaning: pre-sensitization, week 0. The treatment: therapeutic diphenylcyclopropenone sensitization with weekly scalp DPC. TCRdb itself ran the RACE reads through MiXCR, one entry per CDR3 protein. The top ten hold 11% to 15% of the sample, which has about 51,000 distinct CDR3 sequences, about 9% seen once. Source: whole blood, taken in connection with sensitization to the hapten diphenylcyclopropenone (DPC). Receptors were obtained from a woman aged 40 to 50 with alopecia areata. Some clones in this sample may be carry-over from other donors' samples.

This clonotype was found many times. CDR3 DNA sequence: TGCGCCAGCAGCCGTTACGGACAGGGGATGAATTCACCCCTCCACTTT. Protein: CASSRYGQGMNSPLHF. This chain uses TRBV5-1 with TRBJ1-6; the match to TRBD1 covers 9 bases. Germline trimming cut 4 bases from V and 7 bases from J; bases unmatched to any gene: 9. The CDR3 totals 16 residues. Germline V gene data show CDR1 as SGHRS and CDR2 as YFSETQ.

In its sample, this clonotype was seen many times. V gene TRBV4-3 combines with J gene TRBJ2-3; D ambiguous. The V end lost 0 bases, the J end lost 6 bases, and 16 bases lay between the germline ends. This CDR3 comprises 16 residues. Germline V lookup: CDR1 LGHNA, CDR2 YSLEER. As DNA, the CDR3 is TGCGCCAGCAGCCAAGAATGGACCCTCCCCGTGGATACGCAGTATTTT. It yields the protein CASSQEWTLPVDTQYF.

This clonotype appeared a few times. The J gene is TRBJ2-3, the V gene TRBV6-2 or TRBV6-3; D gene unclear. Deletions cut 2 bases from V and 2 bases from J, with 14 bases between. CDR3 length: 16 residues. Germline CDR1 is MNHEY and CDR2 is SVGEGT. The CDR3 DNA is TGTGCCAGCAGTTACGGGCTTGCTAGGTCCACAGATACGCAGTATTTT. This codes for CASSYGLARSTDTQYF.

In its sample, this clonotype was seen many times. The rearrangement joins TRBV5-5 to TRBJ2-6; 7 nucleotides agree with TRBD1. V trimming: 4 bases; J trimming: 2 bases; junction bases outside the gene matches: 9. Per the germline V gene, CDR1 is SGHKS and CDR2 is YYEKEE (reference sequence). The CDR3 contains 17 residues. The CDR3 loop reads CASSLPTGSTGANVLTF. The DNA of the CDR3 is TGTGCCAGCAGCCTACCGACAGGGAGCACTGGGGCCAACGTCCTGACTTTC.

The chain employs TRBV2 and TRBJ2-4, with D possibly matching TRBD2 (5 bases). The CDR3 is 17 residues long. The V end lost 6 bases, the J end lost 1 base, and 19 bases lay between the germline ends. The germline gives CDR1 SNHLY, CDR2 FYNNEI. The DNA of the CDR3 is TGTGCCAGCAGAGCTGGGAGAGATATGGTGGCCAAAAACATTCAGTACTTC. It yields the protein CASRAGRDMVAKNIQYF.

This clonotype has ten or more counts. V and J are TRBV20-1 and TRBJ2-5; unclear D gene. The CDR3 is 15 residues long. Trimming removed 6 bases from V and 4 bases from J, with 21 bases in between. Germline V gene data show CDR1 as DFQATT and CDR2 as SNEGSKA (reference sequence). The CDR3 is CSATPAGGVRETQYF. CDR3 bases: TGCAGTGCCACTCCAGCCGGCGGAGTAAGAGAGACCCAGTACTTC.

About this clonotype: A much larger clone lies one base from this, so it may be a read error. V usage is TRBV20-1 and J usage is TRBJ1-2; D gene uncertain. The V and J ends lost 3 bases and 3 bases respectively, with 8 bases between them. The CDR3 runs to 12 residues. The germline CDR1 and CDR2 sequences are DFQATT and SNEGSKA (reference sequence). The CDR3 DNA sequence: TGCAGTGCTAGTCTCAGAGACTATGGCTACACCTTC. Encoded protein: CSASLRDYGYTF.

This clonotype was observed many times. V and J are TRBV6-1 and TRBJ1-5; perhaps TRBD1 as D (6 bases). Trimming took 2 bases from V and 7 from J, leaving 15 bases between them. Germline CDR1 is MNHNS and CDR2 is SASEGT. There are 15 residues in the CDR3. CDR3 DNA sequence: TGTGCCAGCAGTGAATTCGACAGGAAAATACAGCCCCAGCATTTT. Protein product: CASSEFDRKIQPQHF.

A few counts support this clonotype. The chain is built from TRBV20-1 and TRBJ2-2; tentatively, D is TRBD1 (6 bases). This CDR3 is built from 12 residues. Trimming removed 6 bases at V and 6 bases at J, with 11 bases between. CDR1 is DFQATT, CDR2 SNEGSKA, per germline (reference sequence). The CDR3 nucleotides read TGCAGTGCACAGGGAAGGGCCGGGGAGCTGTTTTTT. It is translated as CSAQGRAGELFF.

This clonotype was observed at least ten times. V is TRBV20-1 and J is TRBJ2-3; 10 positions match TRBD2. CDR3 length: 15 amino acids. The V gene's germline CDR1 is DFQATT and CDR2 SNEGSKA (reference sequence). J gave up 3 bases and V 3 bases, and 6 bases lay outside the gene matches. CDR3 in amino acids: CSASSSGGATDTQYF. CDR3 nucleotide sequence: TGCAGTGCTAGTAGCAGCGGGGGGGCAACAGATACGCAGTATTTT.

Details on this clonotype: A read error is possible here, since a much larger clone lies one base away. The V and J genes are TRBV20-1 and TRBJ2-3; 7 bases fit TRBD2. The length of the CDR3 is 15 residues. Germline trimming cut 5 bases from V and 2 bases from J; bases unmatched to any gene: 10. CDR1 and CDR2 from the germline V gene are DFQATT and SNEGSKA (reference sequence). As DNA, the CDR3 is TGCAGTGCTGATATACAAGCGGGGATCACAGATACGCAGTATTTT. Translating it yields CSADIQAGITDTQYF.

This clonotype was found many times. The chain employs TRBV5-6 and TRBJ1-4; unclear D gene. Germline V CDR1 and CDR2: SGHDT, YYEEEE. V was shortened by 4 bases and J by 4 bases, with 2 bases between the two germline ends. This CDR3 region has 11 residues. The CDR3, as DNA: TGTGCCAGCAGCGTTAATGAAAAACTGTTTTTT. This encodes CASSVNEKLFF.

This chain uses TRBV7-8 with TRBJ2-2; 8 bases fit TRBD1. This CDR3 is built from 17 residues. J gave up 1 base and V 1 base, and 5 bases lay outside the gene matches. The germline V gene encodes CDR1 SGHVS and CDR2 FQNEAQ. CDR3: CASSLGGGTGNTGELFF. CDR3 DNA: TGTGCCAGCAGCTTAGGAGGGGGGACAGGGAACACCGGGGAGCTGTTTTTT.

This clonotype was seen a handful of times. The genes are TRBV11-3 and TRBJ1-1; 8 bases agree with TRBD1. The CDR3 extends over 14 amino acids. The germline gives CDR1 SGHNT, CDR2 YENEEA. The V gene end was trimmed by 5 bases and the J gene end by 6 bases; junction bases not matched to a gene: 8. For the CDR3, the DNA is TGTGCCAGCAGCGAAAGGACAGGGACGGCTGAAGCTTTCTTT. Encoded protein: CASSERTGTAEAFF.

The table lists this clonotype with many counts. The CDR3 here is CAIRGALGLIYF. The CDR3 nucleotides read TGTGCCATTCGGGGCGCCCTTGGCCTCATATATTTT. V usage is TRBV6-5 and J usage is TRBJ2-3, with a weak D call TRBD1 (5 bases). The end of the DNA fits TRBJ1-3 better, so the J call may be wrong. The germline V gene has CDR1 MNHEY and CDR2 SVGAGI. The CDR3 covers 12 residues.

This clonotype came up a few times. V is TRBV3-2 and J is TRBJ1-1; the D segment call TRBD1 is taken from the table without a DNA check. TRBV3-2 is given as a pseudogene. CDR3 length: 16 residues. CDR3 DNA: TGTGCCAGCAGCCAAGCTGGGGCGGCGAAGAACACTGAAGCTTTCTTT. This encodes CASSQAGAAKNTEAFF.

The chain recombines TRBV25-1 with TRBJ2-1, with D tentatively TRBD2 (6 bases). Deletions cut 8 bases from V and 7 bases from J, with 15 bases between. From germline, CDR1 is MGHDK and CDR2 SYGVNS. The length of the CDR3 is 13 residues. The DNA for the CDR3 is TGTGCCAGCTCCGCGGGGCCGAGGAATGAGCAGTTCTTC. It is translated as CASSAGPRNEQFF.